This T cell receptor beta chain derives from a study of blood T cell repertoires in COVID-19. At the level of the study: Samples representing acute and convalescent COVID-19 were sourced from the United States, Italy and Spain. T cells, B-cell-depleted T cells, or PBMCs provided the cDNA or gDNA that served as material.

Trimming shortened V by 4 bases and J by 9 bases, and 21 bases separated the two germline ends. Looked up from germline, CDR1 is GTSNPN and CDR2 is SVGIG (reference sequence). The CDR3 length is 14 residues. In the authors' workflow: Estimates of nucleated cell counts were drawn from the amplification of reference gene primers. TCRdb's table, derived via immunoSEQ multiplex PCR, lists solely in-frame clones and lacks some. V, J and clone size derive from that table, while D and trimming were established from the DNA sequence. The sample holds 130,000 to 150,000 clones, roughly 76% seen once. The sequence came from a human donor with acute or convalescent COVID-19. The donor label of this sample is uncertain. Material: peripheral blood. This chain joins TRBV30 and TRBJ1-1; D uncertain. DNA of the CDR3: TGTGCCTGGACCGACTTTCGTGAACATTGGAAAGCTTTCTTT. Protein product: CAWTDFREHWKAFF.